This T cell receptor (beta chain) originates from a study of blood T cell repertoires in COVID-19. Across the whole study: Samples of COVID-19 (acute and convalescent) were obtained from the United States, Italy and Spain. PBMCs, B-cell-depleted T cells, or T cells provided the cDNA or gDNA that made up the material.

One Seattle source followed patients from active infection through their disease course. Per the original data handling: Estimation of nucleated cell counts was performed using reference gene primer amplification. The repertoire was sequenced with immunoSEQ multiplex PCR; TCRdb's copy has only in-frame clones and lacks some. That table is the source of V, J and clone size, and D and trimming were worked out from the DNA. The sample includes about 150,000 clones, approximately 85% of them seen just once. Trimming cost V 3 bases and J 8 bases; bases outside gene matches: 10. The V gene's germline CDR1 is LNHDA and CDR2 SQIVND (reference sequence). This CDR3 is built from 16 residues.

The sequence was obtained from a man aged 60 to 69 with COVID-19, enrolled during active disease. Input material: peripheral blood. This chain links TRBV19 with TRBJ1-3, with 10 bases fitting TRBD1. The DNA for the CDR3 is TGTGCCAGTAGTATGGGGACAGGGGCTAGGGTGGACACCATATATTTT. Residues: CASSMGTGARVDTIYF.